The present T cell receptor beta chain was sequenced within a study of blood T cells in healthy people across ages (dated by TCRdb to the mid-2010s). Regarding the study in general: Template switching captured roughly one uniquely barcoded TCR beta cDNA molecule per two T cells in model experiments. Donors of different ages were randomly distributed across sequencing lanes to avoid experimental bias. To track age-related changes in TCR beta repertoire diversity, the study relied on deep sequencing normalized with unique cDNA molecular identifiers. Two additional independent replicas of 1 million unique cDNA reads from the same blood draw were analyzed for two donors (one aged 18 to 30 and one aged 80 or older). The donors were split into four age groups: young (average around 15 years), middle-aged (roughly 39), aged (62) and long-lived (approximately 80).

On the study overall, not on this receptor specifically: Estimates of total diversity based on one million sequenced T cells were regarded as lower bounds and as underestimates. Because the CMV infection status of the donors was unknown, age-related changes in expanded clonotypes may potentially have been confounded. Observed TCR beta diversity correlated strongly with the percentage of naive T cells measured by flow cytometry. Compared with the aged group, the long-lived group had more naive CD4+ T cells, fewer expanded clones and increased TCR diversity, suggesting age selection. Since profiling was done on bulk unsorted PBMCs, naive and antigen-experienced compartments could not be conclusively compared. Observed TCR beta diversity per million T cells fell roughly linearly with age, and a significant reduction was already apparent by age about 38.

The donors were roughly 39 Caucasian individuals from Russia, aged roughly 6 to 90 years, who were systemically healthy. Roughly 11 milliliters of peripheral blood were drawn from each donor into EDTA-treated Vacutainer tubes. Ficoll-Paque density-gradient centrifugation was used to isolate PBMCs, with at least 7 million per sample. Trizol reagent was used to extract total RNA from the PBMCs, yielding at least 5 micrograms per sample. For every donor, flow cytometry on a PBMC aliquot measured the percentage of naive CD45RAhigh/CD27high T cells. CDR1 SGHRS and CDR2 YFSETQ are derived from the germline V gene. From the cysteine up to the phenylalanine, the CDR3 has a length of 14 residues. The entry retains the CDR3 DNA only, 42 bases that are in frame from base 1. The protocol used for the library was 5' RACE. Sequencing relied on an Illumina HiSeq 2500. A second PCR of 7 to 11 cycles was performed with a sample-barcoded 5' primer and a J-beta primer mix. A unique molecular identifier was introduced onto each TCR beta cDNA molecule by a template-switch 5' adaptor carrying 12 random nucleotides. At least 2.5 million CDR3-containing paired-end reads were obtained from each sample. First-strand cDNA synthesis was performed from all RNA using the Mint cDNA synthesis kit, with priming by a TRBC-specific oligonucleotide. Following uracil-DNA glycosylase treatment, a first 18-cycle PCR with universal primers M1SS and BC2_uni_R was performed on all cDNA. The source study handled its data this way. Normalization of each sample was performed by random selection of 1 million high-quality reads, each carrying a distinct molecular identifier. Instead of being binned into consensus sequences, reads that shared molecular identifiers were thrown out. CDR3 identification, clonotype clustering and error correction used MiTCR with a Q25 quality threshold and the strictest error-elimination algorithm. A nonparametric unseen species model with Euler transformation was used to estimate a lower bound on total TCR beta diversity. TCRdb took the public reads, trimmed them with fastp at Q25, ran MiXCR for clone calling and kept in-frame beta chains. Each CDR3 protein gets just one entry, which takes the most common genes and DNA from the rows behind it. TCRdb's processing, not the authors', yielded these V and J calls. The sample table lists approximately 800,000 distinct CDR3 sequences, roughly 35% of them with a count of one. Jointly, the top ten make up 13% of the sample.

A few counts support this clonotype. Its antigen target is currently unknown. A junction end diverges from the germline sequence, so it may reflect a read error. The rearranged segments are TRBV5-1 and TRBJ1-2, and 8 junctional nucleotides match TRBD1. The receptor comes from a man between 18 and 35 years old in good health. Sequenced input: blood. The base sequence is TGCGCCAGCACCTTGGGGACAGGCAACTATGGCTACACCTTC. Its coded protein is CASTLGTGNYGYTF.